This T cell receptor beta chain was documented in a study of T cells in Graves' hyperthyroidism and ophthalmopathy. The CDR3 is 12 residues long. The V gene's germline CDR1 is SGHAT and CDR2 FQNNGV. V was cut by 8 bases and J by 2 bases, with 8 bases left in between. Study-level points and caveats: In the blood, most expanded thyroid clonotypes above 0.001 appeared as well.

Patients showing uncontrolled infection, other autoimmune disease, pregnancy or lactation were ineligible. Diagnostic assessment was based on clinical symptoms, serum thyroxine and TRAb, thyroid ultrasound and orbital computed tomography. Amplification yielded TCR beta CDR3 regions, with RNA transcripts as the source. With the HTBI primer set, the TCR CDR3 went through a first round of RT-PCR. TCRdb called the multiplex PCR reads again in MiXCR, with one record for every CDR3 protein. This table holds around 600,000 distinct CDR3 sequences, about 14% found once. Worth noting for this clonotype: Its specificity is unknown. A much larger clonotype is one base distant, so this may be a read error.

The V and J genes are TRBV11-2 and TRBJ2-3; the D is unclear. Sequencing input: blood. The receptor was derived from a woman aged 50 to 65 with Graves' ophthalmopathy. CDR3 residues: CASRRNTDTQYF. CDR3 coding DNA: TGTGCCAGCCGCCGAAACACAGATACGCAGTATTTT.